The rows below give T cell receptor beta chains drawn from one sample of a study of CD8 T cells in ankylosing spondylitis. TCRdb re-called the 5' RACE reads with MiXCR, one entry per CDR3 protein. Of about 840,000 distinct CDR3 sequences detected, approximately 10% appear once; the ten largest clones hold under 0.6%. Sequencing was done on a sample of blood, either unsorted or a sorted T cell fraction (not recorded which). Receptors originate from a male donor with ankylosing spondylitis. The CDR3 runs from the conserved cysteine through the conserved F or W. Fields, in order: J gene, D gene, V gene, clone size, CDR3 DNA, CDR3 protein. The D gene is left open where the match is weak. Size values are once, few and many counts, or a class for expanded clones, and some rows have none.

>TRBJ1-1|NA|TRBV6-5|few
TGTGCCAGCAGTTACGGCGCGGTCATGAACACTGAAGCTTTCTTT
CASSYGAVMNTEAFF
>TRBJ2-7|NA|TRBV20-1|NA
TGCAGTGCCCGCGTAGCTATCGGCTCCTACGAGCAGTACTTC
CSARVAIGSYEQYF
>TRBJ2-3|NA|TRBV10-1|many
TGCGCCAGCAGTCCGACAGTCACAGATACGCAGTATTTT
CASSPTVTDTQYF
>TRBJ1-1|NA|TRBV7-2|NA
TGTGCCAGCAGCTTAGTTCAAAGGGAAGCTTTCTTT
CASSLVQREAFF
>TRBJ1-1|TRBD1|TRBV6-5|few
TGTGCCAGCAGTTCGCCGGGACAGGGATATGGTGAAGCTTTCTTT
CASSSPGQGYGEAFF
>TRBJ1-6|NA|TRBV20-1|NA
TGCAGTGCCAATCGACAGTCGCTCCTTAATTCACCCCTCCACTTT
CSANRQSLLNSPLHF
>TRBJ2-5|NA|TRBV7-9|NA
TGTGCCAGCAGCTTACTACAGAGACAAGAGACCCAGTACTTC
CASSLLQRQETQYF
>TRBJ1-2|NA|TRBV20-1|NA
TGCAGTGCTAGGGAGGACACCCACTATGGCTACACCTTC
CSAREDTHYGYTF
>TRBJ1-1|NA|TRBV6-2/TRBV6-3|NA
TGTGCCAGCAGTCGCGGTGTCACTGAAGCTTTCTTT
CASSRGVTEAFF
>TRBJ1-5|TRBD1|TRBV2|NA
TGTGCCAGCAGTGGGACAGGGGAGACGCAGCCCCAGCATTTT
CASSGTGETQPQHF
>TRBJ1-5|NA|TRBV6-2/TRBV6-3|NA
TGTGCCAGCAATAACGCAGGAAATCAGCCCCAGCATTTT
CASNNAGNQPQHF
>TRBJ1-2|NA|TRBV7-9|many
TGTGCCAGCAGCCCAGCCTATGGCTACACCTTC
CASSPAYGYTF
>TRBJ2-7|NA|TRBV29-1|many
TGCAGCGTTGAAGATGGGCAGCTAAACGAGCAGTACTTC
CSVEDGQLNEQYF
>TRBJ2-2|NA|TRBV10-3|many
TGTGCCATCAGTGAGTCGACTGGATACACCGGGGAGCTGTTTTTT
CAISESTGYTGELFF
>TRBJ1-1|NA|TRBV4-1|many
TGCGCCAGCAGCCAAGATGGACGGGACACTGAAGCTTTCTTT
CASSQDGRDTEAFF
>TRBJ2-1|NA|TRBV12-3/TRBV12-4|NA
TGTGCCAGCAGTTTAGGGCCTATAGAATACAATGAGCAGTTCTTC
CASSLGPIEYNEQFF
>TRBJ2-5|NA|TRBV5-1|NA
TGCGCCAGCAGATTGGAGGCCTATCAAGAGACCCAGTACTTC
CASRLEAYQETQYF
>TRBJ1-5|NA|TRBV20-1|few
TGCAGTGCTCCCCGCAGGTCCGGCCTATTTCTGAATCAGCCCCAGCATTTT
CSAPRRSGLFLNQPQHF
>TRBJ2-7|TRBD2|TRBV7-3|few
TGTGCCAGCAGCAAGCTAGCGGGGCCTTCCTACGAGCAGTACTTC
CASSKLAGPSYEQYF
>TRBJ2-5|TRBD2|TRBV20-1|NA
TGCAGTGCTAGACTTAGCGGGAGCGGGGCAGAGACCCAGTACTTC
CSARLSGSGAETQYF
>TRBJ2-5|NA|TRBV5-1|NA
TGCGCCAGCAGCAATGTTATGGAGACCCAGTACTTC
CASSNVMETQYF
>TRBJ2-7|TRBD2|TRBV20-1|many
TGCAGTGCTAGAGATCGTGCAAGACTAGCGGGGCTCTACGAGCAGTACTTC
CSARDRARLAGLYEQYF
>TRBJ2-1|NA|TRBV6-5|NA
TGTGCCAGCAGTTACAGCCTGAGCTCCTACAATGAGCAGTTCTTC
CASSYSLSSYNEQFF
>TRBJ1-5|NA|TRBV20-1|NA
TGCAGTGCTAGAGGGGGTGGCTATCAGCCCCAGCATTTT
CSARGGGYQPQHF
>TRBJ1-1|NA|TRBV20-1|NA
TGCAGTGCTAGCGGCGTCCGAACCGTGAGGAAAACTGAAGCTTTCTTT
CSASGVRTVRKTEAFF
>TRBJ2-7|TRBD1|TRBV5-1|NA
TGCGCCAGCAGCCTAGGACAGGGGCGGTATCAGCAGTACTTC
CASSLGQGRYQQYF
>TRBJ2-7|NA|TRBV20-1|many
TGCAGTGCCCCTTTTCAGGGGAGCTCCTACGAGCAGTACTTC
CSAPFQGSSYEQYF
>TRBJ2-7|NA|TRBV28|NA
TGTGCCATCAATGCTCCGACCGGACCCCACGGCGAGCAGTACTTC
CAINAPTGPHGEQYF
>TRBJ1-4|TRBD1|TRBV28|once
TGTGCCAGCAGTCTTTTGGACAGGGGAGAAAAACTGTTTTTT
CASSLLDRGEKLFF
>TRBJ2-1|NA|TRBV7-2|many
TGTGCCAGCAGCTTAGTGGGCTACTACAATGAGCAGTTCTTC
CASSLVGYYNEQFF
>TRBJ1-1|NA|TRBV5-5|many
TGTGCCAGCAGCAGAGGACAGCCCAGATCCAACACTGAAGCTTTCTTT
CASSRGQPRSNTEAFF
>TRBJ1-2|TRBD1|TRBV5-6|few
TGTGCCAGCAGCTCGGGACAGGGGATCGGTGGCTACACCTTC
CASSSGQGIGGYTF
>TRBJ1-1|NA|TRBV12-3/TRBV12-4|NA
TGTGCCAGCAGTCTCAAGTGGACAGCTGAAGCTTTCTTT
CASSLKWTAEAFF
>TRBJ2-1|NA|TRBV29-1|many
TGCAGCGCGGGAACGGGGGTCAATGAGCAGTTCTTC
CSAGTGVNEQFF
>TRBJ2-1|TRBD2|TRBV4-2|NA
TGTGCCAGCAGCCCCCGGACTAGCGGGGGGTGGGATGAGCAGTTCTTC
CASSPRTSGGWDEQFF
>TRBJ2-1|NA|TRBV12-3/TRBV12-4|NA
TGTGCCAGCAGTCCCCCCCGAGGGGGGGCATCGTACAATGAGCAGTTCTTC
CASSPPRGGASYNEQFF
>TRBJ2-3|NA|TRBV29-1|many
TGCAGCGTGACCTCAGCGGATACGCAGTATTTT
CSVTSADTQYF
>TRBJ2-7|NA|TRBV20-1|few
TGCAGTGCTTGGTCAGGGGTCCTCAACTACGAGCAGTACTTC
CSAWSGVLNYEQYF
>TRBJ2-7|TRBD2|TRBV6-2/TRBV6-3|NA
TGTGCCAGCAGCCCTCGCCAAGCGGGAGACTCCTACGAGCAGTACTTC
CASSPRQAGDSYEQYF
>TRBJ1-6|TRBD1|TRBV2|NA
TGTGCCAGCACCACCTGGGGCAGGGGGCAAAGATCACCCCTCCACTTT
CASTTWGRGQRSPLHF
>TRBJ2-1|TRBD2|TRBV20-1|NA
TGCAGTGCTACCGACGGGGGTGCGGGAGCTTACAATGAGCAGTTCTTC
CSATDGGAGAYNEQFF
>TRBJ1-2|NA|TRBV29-1|few
TGCAGCGTTGTAGGGTGGAAGGACTATGGCTACACCTTC
CSVVGWKDYGYTF
>TRBJ1-1|NA|TRBV18|few
TGTGCCAGCTCACCTTTGGATAACACTGAAGCTTTCTTT
CASSPLDNTEAFF
>TRBJ2-3|TRBD2|TRBV4-3|many
TGCGCCAGCAGCCAAGCCCACCCCGGGGGGGCTACGCAGTATTTT
CASSQAHPGGATQYF
>TRBJ1-2|NA|TRBV12-5|NA
TGTGCTAGTGGTCCATCAGGGGACGGCTACACCTTC
CASGPSGDGYTF
>TRBJ2-7|NA|TRBV20-1|few
TGCAGTGCTACGACAAGCTCCTACGAGCAGTACTTC
CSATTSSYEQYF